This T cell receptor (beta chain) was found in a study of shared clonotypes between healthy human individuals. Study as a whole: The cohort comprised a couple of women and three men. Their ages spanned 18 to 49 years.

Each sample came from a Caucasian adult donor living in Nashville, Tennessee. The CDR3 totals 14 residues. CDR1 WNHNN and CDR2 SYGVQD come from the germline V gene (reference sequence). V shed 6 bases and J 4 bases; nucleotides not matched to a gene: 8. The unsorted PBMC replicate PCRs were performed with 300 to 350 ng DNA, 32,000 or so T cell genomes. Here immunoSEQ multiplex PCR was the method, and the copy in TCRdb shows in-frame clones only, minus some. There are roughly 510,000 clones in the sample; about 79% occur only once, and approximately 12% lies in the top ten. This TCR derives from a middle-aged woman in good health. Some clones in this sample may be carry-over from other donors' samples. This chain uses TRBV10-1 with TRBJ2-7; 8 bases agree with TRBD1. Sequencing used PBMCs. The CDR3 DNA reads TGCGCCAGCAGCACCGGGACAGGTACTTACGAGCAGTACTTC. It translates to CASSTGTGTYEQYF.